This T cell receptor (beta chain) was sequenced for a study of T cell repertoires in cytomegalovirus infection. This clonotype was counted a few times. Its antigen is undetermined. This CDR3 region has 16 residues. J lost 0 bases, V lost 3 bases, and 4 bases had no gene match. Germline V gene lookup returns CDR1 MDHEN and CDR2 SYDVKM. TCRdb used MiXCR to reprocess the reads, holding one entry per CDR3 protein. The table lists about 440,000 distinct CDR3 sequences, approximately 32% of them singletons. Study-wide points: HLA-C-restricted, CMV-specific TCR beta clonotypes were dominant ex vivo.

V usage is TRBV28 and J usage is TRBJ2-1; 8 bases are shared with TRBD1. Sequenced: PBMCs. This sequence originates from a human donor in good health (CMV status not recorded). Some clones in this sample may be carry-over from other donors' samples. CDR3 coding DNA: TGTGCCAGCAGTTTCCCGGGGACAGGCTCCTACAATGAGCAGTTCTTC. This encodes CASSFPGTGSYNEQFF.